This is a list of T cell receptor beta chains from one sample in a study of radiotherapy plus CTLA-4 blockade in lung cancer. Using immunoSEQ multiplex PCR, the repertoire was profiled, and TCRdb retains in-frame clones only, with some absent. The sample lists 55,000 to 80,000 clones, around four fifths occurring once. The source material was peripheral blood, sampled from a patient treated with radiotherapy plus ipilimumab. The receptors were sampled from a human donor with non-small cell lung cancer who had a complete response to radiotherapy plus ipilimumab. CDR3s leave out the opening cysteine and the closing phenylalanine or tryptophan. Rows may omit the clone size; those that give it use once, few, many or a size class.

abundance,v_gene,j_gene,CDR3aa
NA,TRBV30,TRBJ1-5,AWSPGQGVFLSGNQPQH
NA,TRBV5-4,TRBJ2-3,ASSGGVTDTQY
NA,TRBV7-9,TRBJ2-5,ASRPSRGEETQY
NA,TRBV7-8,TRBJ1-5,ASSSQGAGNQPQH
NA,TRBV7-9,TRBJ1-4,ASSFRTAATNEKLF
NA,TRBV6-5,TRBJ1-5,ASSYTTGADQPQH
NA,TRBV10-2,NA,ASSPTGTGDYEQY
NA,TRBV7-9,TRBJ1-3,ASSMTASGNTIY
NA,TRBV11-3,TRBJ1-2,ASSYTGGDYGYT
NA,TRBV11-2,TRBJ2-2,ASSSLFGRRTGELF
NA,TRBV29-1,TRBJ1-1,SASRGTEAF
once,TRBV7-2,TRBJ2-5,ASTVGETQY
few,TRBV18,TRBJ2-7,ASSPAMDEQY
NA,TRBV7-2,TRBJ1-1,ASSPQLGTGPTEAF
NA,TRBV7-8,TRBJ2-5,ASRSVGGGAETQY
NA,TRBV4-1,TRBJ2-3,ASSQKERGRTDTQY
NA,TRBV25-1,TRBJ1-4,ASSLSTGVWEKLF
few,TRBV11-3,TRBJ2-6,ASGPGPEGSGANVLT
NA,TRBV11-2,TRBJ1-3,ASSLVGPHTSGNTIY
NA,TRBV2,TRBJ2-7,ASRAGQIYEQY
NA,TRBV25-1,TRBJ1-2,ASSVGISNYGYT
NA,TRBV5-1,TRBJ2-1,ASSSPGQEANEQF
once,TRBV18,TRBJ2-7,ASSPRRGASYEQY
once,TRBV11-2,TRBJ2-7,ASSLGYGRSYEQY
NA,TRBV4-1,TRBJ1-2,ASSQEGGGGGPNYGYT
NA,TRBV6-1,TRBJ1-1,ASSETGNTEAF
few,TRBV18,TRBJ1-1,ASSPLTRNTEAF
NA,TRBV7-6,TRBJ2-5,ASSYQPGTGGGETQY
NA,TRBV7-9,TRBJ1-1,ASNQNEAF
few,TRBV30,TRBJ2-1,AWSVGQGSYNEQF
NA,TRBV18,TRBJ1-1,ASSPRFPEAF
once,TRBV19,TRBJ2-1,ASSIDGATSYNEQF
NA,TRBV7-2,TRBJ2-5,ASSSPEGGETQY
NA,TRBV7-7,TRBJ2-5,ASSFDRPTPGKETQY
once,TRBV18,TRBJ1-2,ASSSNPSGTGSPDGYT
NA,TRBV30,TRBJ2-7,AWSNRANEQY
few,TRBV5-6,TRBJ1-2,ASSSGQGYGYT
NA,TRBV14,TRBJ2-2,ASSRRLAESGELF
NA,TRBV5-4,TRBJ2-3,ASSFGGYSEADTQY
NA,TRBV11-3,TRBJ2-1,ASSLREAGEQF
once,TRBV6-5,TRBJ1-1,ASSYFSGGSEAF
NA,TRBV5-4,TRBJ1-1,ASSLEQGRGTEAF
NA,TRBV5-8,TRBJ2-2,ASSLGGTSGRMTGELF